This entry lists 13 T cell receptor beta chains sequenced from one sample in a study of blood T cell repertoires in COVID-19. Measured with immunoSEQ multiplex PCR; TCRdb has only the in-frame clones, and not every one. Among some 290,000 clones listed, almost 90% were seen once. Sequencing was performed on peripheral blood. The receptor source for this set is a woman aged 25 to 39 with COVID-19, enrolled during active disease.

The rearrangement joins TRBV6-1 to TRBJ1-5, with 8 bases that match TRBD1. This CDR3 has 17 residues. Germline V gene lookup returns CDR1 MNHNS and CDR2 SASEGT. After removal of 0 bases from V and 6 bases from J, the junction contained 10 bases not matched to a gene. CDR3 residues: CASSEARDRGLGQPQHF. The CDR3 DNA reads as TGTGCCAGCAGTGAAGCGCGTGACAGGGGTTTGGGTCAGCCCCAGCATTTT.

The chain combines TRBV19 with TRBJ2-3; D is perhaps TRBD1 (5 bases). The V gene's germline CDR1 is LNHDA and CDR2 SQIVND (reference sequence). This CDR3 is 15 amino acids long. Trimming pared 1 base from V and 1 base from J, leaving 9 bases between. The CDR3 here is CASSIAGLGTDTQYF. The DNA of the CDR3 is TGTGCCAGTAGTATAGCAGGGTTGGGCACAGATACGCAGTATTTT.

This CDR3 is CASSISRQSNVLTF. The CDR3 nucleotides are TGTGCCAGTAGTATTTCGAGACAGAGCAACGTCCTGACTTTC. The gene calls are TRBV19 and TRBJ2-6; TRBD1 might be the D (5 bases). The CDR3 consists of 14 residues. Germline CDR1 LNHDA, CDR2 SQIVND (reference sequence). V was clipped by 3 bases and J by 9 bases, with 12 bases between them. Full variable domain (remainder filled in from reference TRBV19 and TRBJ2-6): DGGITQSPKYLFRKEGQNVTLSCEQNLNHDAMYWYRQDPGQGLRLIYYSQIVNDFQKGDIAEGYSVSREKKESFPLTVTSAQKNPTAFYLCASSISRQSNVLTFGAGSRLTVL.

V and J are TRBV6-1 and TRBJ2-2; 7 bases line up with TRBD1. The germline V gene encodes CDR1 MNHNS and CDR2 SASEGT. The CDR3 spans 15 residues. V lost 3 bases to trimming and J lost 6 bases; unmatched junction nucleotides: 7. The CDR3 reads CASSEWTGLAGELFF. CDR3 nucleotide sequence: TGTGCCAGCAGTGAGTGGACAGGCTTGGCCGGGGAGCTGTTTTTT.

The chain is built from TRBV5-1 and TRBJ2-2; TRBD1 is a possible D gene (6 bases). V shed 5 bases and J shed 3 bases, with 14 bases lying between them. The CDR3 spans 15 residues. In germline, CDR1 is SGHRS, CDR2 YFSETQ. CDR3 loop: CASRFSQGHTGELFF. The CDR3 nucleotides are TGCGCCAGCAGGTTTTCACAGGGACACACCGGGGAGCTGTTTTTT. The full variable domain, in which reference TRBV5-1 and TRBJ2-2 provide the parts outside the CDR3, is KAGVTQTPRYLIKTRGQQVTLSCSPISGHRSVSWYQQTPGQGLQFLFEYFSETQRNKGNFPGRFSGRQFSNSRSEMNVSTLELGDSALYLCASRFSQGHTGELFFGEGSRLTVL.

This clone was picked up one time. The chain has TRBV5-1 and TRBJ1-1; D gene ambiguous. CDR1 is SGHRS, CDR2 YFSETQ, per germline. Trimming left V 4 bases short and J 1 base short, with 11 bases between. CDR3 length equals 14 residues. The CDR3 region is CASSISNRNTEAFF. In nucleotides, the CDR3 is TGCGCCAGCAGCATATCCAACAGGAACACTGAAGCTTTCTTT. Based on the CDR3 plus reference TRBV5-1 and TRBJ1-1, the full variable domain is KAGVTQTPRYLIKTRGQQVTLSCSPISGHRSVSWYQQTPGQGLQFLFEYFSETQRNKGNFPGRFSGRQFSNSRSEMNVSTLELGDSALYLCASSISNRNTEAFFGQGTRLTVV.

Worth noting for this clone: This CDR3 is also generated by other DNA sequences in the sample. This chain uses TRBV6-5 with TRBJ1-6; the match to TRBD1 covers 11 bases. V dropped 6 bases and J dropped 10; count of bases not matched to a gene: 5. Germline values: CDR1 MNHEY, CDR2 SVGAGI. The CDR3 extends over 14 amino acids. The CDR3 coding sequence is TGTGCCAGCAGCCCGGGACAGGGGGTATCACCCCTCCACTTT. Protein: CASSPGQGVSPLHF.

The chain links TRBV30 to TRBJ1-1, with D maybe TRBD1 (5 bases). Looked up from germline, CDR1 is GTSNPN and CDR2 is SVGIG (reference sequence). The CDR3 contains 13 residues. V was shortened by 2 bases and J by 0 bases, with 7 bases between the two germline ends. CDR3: CAWSKQVNTEAFF. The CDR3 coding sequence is TGTGCCTGGAGTAAACAGGTGAACACTGAAGCTTTCTTT.

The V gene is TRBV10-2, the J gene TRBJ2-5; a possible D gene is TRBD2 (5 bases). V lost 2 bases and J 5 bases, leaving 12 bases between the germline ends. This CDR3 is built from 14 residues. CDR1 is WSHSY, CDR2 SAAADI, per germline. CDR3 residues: CASSEIGNGETQYF. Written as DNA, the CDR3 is TGCGCCAGCAGTGAGATCGGGAATGGGGAGACCCAGTACTTC.

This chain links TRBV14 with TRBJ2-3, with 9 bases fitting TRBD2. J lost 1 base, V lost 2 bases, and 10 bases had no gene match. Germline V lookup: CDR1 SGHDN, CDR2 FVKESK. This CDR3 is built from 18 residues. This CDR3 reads CASSQQFGGRDGTDTQYF. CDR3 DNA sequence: TGTGCCAGCAGCCAACAATTCGGCGGGAGGGATGGCACAGATACGCAGTATTTT. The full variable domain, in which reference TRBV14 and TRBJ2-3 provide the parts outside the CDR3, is EAGVTQFPSHSVIEKGQTVTLRCDPISGHDNLYWYRRVMGKEIKFLLHFVKESKQDESGMPNNRFLAERTGGTYSTLKVQPAELEDSGVYFCASSQQFGGRDGTDTQYFGPGTRLTVL.

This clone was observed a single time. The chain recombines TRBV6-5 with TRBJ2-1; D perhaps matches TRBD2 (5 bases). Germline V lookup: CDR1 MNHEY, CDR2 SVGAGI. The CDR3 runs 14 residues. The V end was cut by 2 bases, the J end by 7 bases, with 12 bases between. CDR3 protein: CASSYGRRRNEQFF. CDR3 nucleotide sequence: TGTGCCAGCAGTTACGGAAGGCGGAGGAATGAGCAGTTCTTC.

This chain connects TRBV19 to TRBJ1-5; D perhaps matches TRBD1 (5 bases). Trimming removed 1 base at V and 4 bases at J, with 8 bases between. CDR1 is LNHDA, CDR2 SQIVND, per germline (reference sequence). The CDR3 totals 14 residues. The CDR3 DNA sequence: TGTGCCAGTAGTATAGTGGACACTAATCAGCCCCAGCATTTT. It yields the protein CASSIVDTNQPQHF.

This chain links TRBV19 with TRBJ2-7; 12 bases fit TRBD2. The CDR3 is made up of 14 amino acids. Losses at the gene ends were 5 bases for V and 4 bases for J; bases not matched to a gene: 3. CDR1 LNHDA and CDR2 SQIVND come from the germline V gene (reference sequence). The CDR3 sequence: CASSSTSGSYEQYF. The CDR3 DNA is TGTGCCAGTAGTTCGACTAGCGGGAGTTACGAGCAGTACTTC.